The T cell receptor (beta chain) under discussion was sequenced for a study of blood T cells in healthy people across ages. Study-level results: When set beside aged donors, long-lived donors presented more naive CD4+ cells and higher diversity.

Isolated per sample were at least 7 million PBMCs. A second PCR of roughly 7 to 11 cycles used a sample-barcoded 5' primer and a J-beta primer mix. Every sample gave at least 2.5 million paired-end reads containing CDR3. Using its own MiXCR run on the 5' RACE reads, TCRdb lists one record per CDR3 protein. The profile shows 1.5 million to 2 million distinct CDR3 sequences, 30% to 40% of them singletons. CDR3 length: 17 residues. Germline V lookup: CDR1 SGHTA, CDR2 FQGNSA. V lost 1 base and J lost 5, with 19 bases in between. In this sample, this clonotype turned up once. Its antigen is currently unknown.

The chain couples TRBV7-2 to TRBJ2-3; D is perhaps TRBD1 or TRBD2 (5 bases each). The source material was blood. This receptor was identified in a human donor in good health. CDR3 nucleotides: TGTGCCAGCAGCTTAGATTCTTCTCCGGGGCTCGTAGATACGCAGTATTTT. Amino acid sequence: CASSLDSSPGLVDTQYF.